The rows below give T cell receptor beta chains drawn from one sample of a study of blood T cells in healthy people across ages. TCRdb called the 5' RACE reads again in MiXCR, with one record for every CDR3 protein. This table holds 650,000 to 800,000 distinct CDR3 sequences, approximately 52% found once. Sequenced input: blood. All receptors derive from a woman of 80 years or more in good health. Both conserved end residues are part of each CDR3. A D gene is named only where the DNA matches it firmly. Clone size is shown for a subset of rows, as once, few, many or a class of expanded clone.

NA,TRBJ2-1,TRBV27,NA,TGTGCCAGCAGTCGTACAGGGATCGGAAGCGAGCAGTTCTTC,CASSRTGIGSEQFF
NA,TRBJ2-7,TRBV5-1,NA,TGCGCCAGCAGCCCCTTAATCGGCAGGGGCTCCTACGAGCAGTACTTC,CASSPLIGRGSYEQYF
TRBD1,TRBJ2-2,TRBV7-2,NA,TGTGCCAGCAGCCACTCGACAGGGATCCTTACCGGGGAGCTGTTTTTT,CASSHSTGILTGELFF
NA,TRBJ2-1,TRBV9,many,TGTGCCAGCAGCGTAGACGGGACCACCCCTTCGGGTGAGCAGTTCTTC,CASSVDGTTPSGEQFF
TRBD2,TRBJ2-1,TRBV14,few,TGTGCCAGCAGCCAAACCCCGGGACTAGGGAATGAGCAGTTCTTC,CASSQTPGLGNEQFF
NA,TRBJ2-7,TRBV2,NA,TGTGCCAGCACGCTCCTCCCGGCAGCGGGTCAATACAATGAGCAGTACTTC,CASTLLPAAGQYNEQYF
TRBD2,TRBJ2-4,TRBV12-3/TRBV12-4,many,TGTGCCAGCACCTCTGGGGGGGACATTCAGTACTTC,CASTSGGDIQYF
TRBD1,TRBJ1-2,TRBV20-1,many,TGCAGTGCTAAGGAGCGACAGGGACTGGACTATGGCTACACCTTC,CSAKERQGLDYGYTF
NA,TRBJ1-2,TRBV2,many,TGTGCCAGCACCAACCGACAGGTCACCCATGGCTACACCTTC,CASTNRQVTHGYTF
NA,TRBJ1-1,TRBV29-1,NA,TGCAGCGCAATGGACACTGAAGCTTTCTTT,CSAMDTEAFF
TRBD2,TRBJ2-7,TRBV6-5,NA,TGTGCCAGCAGTCGCGGGGGTGGGAGACACGAGCAGTACTTC,CASSRGGGRHEQYF
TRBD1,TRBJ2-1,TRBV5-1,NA,TGCGCCAGCAGCCCCCAGGGACAGGGGTACAATGAGCAGTTCTTC,CASSPQGQGYNEQFF
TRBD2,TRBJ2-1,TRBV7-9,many,TGTGCCAGCAGCCCCCTAGCGGGTAATGAGCAGTTCTTC,CASSPLAGNEQFF
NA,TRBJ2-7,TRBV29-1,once,TGCAGCGCCCAAGTCACTGGACGATACGAGCAGTACTTC,CSAQVTGRYEQYF
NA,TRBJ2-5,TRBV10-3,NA,TGTGCCATCAGTGAGTCGGGTTACCAAGAGACCCAGTACTTC,CAISESGYQETQYF
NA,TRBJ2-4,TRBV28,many,TGTGCCAGCAGCTACACAAGGAACATTCAGTACTTC,CASSYTRNIQYF
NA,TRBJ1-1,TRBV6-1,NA,TGTGCCAGCCCCGCATTTCACGGGGACTCCGTCGAAGCTTTCTTT,CASPAFHGDSVEAFF